This T cell receptor beta chain was sequenced in a study of blood T cell repertoires in COVID-19. About the study: The cDNA or gDNA used as material had been derived from T cells, B-cell-depleted T cells, or PBMCs.

V lost 6 bases, J lost 1 base, and 9 bases lay in between. CDR3 size: 13 residues. Germline V gene lookup returns CDR1 SGHAT and CDR2 FQNNGV. Assay used: immunoSEQ multiplex PCR; TCRdb lists only in-frame clones, some missing. Counted here are fewer than 350,000 clones, approximately 90% occurring once; the ten biggest clones make up approximately 4.6%. The sample was peripheral blood. The chain has TRBV11-2 and TRBJ1-1, with D possibly TRBD1 on 5 matching bases. The receptor was derived from a man in his forties with acute or convalescent COVID-19. The CDR3 sequence: CASRLQENTEAFF. The CDR3 DNA reads TGTGCCAGCAGATTACAGGAGAACACTGAAGCTTTCTTT.